Sequencing of this TCR beta chain was carried out in a study of low-dose radiotherapy and immunotherapy resistance in tumors. Overall study context: Administration of intravenous cyclophosphamide at 200 mg/m2 took place every two weeks, one day before radiation and immunotherapy.

Germline loops: CDR1 MDHEN, CDR2 SYDVKM. The CDR3 runs to 13 residues. The V and J ends lost 2 bases and 11 bases respectively, with 13 bases between them. TRAV- and TRBV-specific primers were used for first-strand cDNA, which covered alpha and beta chains. With a V-primer adapter and a constant-region primer, TCRs were amplified for 20 PCR cycles. TCRdb re-analysed the reads in MiXCR, keeping a single row per CDR3 protein. The data hold 100,000 or so distinct CDR3 sequences, with roughly 20% observed a single time. The time point here: after trial treatment. Treatment meaning: LDRT plus nivolumab, ipilimumab, low-dose cyclophosphamide and aspirin (RACIN trial).

This chain uses TRBV28 with TRBJ1-5, with D possibly matching TRBD1 (5 bases). The sample was PBMCs, taken after low-dose radiotherapy plus immunotherapy. The source of this sequence is a male donor with prostate cancer. The CDR3 loop reads CASSLIQVQAQHF. CDR3 coding DNA: TGTGCCAGCAGTTTAATACAGGTCCAGGCCCAGCATTTT.